The rows below give T cell receptor beta chains drawn from one sample of a study of OX40 agonist ivuxolimab in advanced cancers. Here immunoSEQ multiplex PCR was the method, and the copy in TCRdb shows in-frame clones only, minus some. Here the sample spans around 80,000 clones, over 75% being singletons. Specimen: CD4+ or CD8+ T cells sorted from blood, collected in a trial of the OX40 agonist ivuxolimab. Receptors originate from an adult with an advanced solid tumor such as melanoma, head and neck, liver or kidney cancer. CDR3s include the opening cysteine and the closing phenylalanine or tryptophan. D genes are given only for firm matches. The size field is filled for only some rows; it gives once, few, many or a size class.

d_call: .; v_call: TRBV7-2; j_call: TRBJ2-1; clone_size: .; cdr3_nt: TGTGCCAGCAGCTTAGTGGCAGGCGAATACAATGAGCAGTTCTTC; cdr3_aa: CASSLVAGEYNEQFF
d_call: .; v_call: TRBV19; j_call: TRBJ1-5; clone_size: few; cdr3_nt: TGTGCCAGTAGGAAATCTTTCGGTTATGGCAATCAGCCCCAGCATTTT; cdr3_aa: CASRKSFGYGNQPQHF
d_call: .; v_call: TRBV2; j_call: TRBJ2-5; clone_size: .; cdr3_nt: TGTGCCAGCAGTGATAAGAGACTCTCGGCGGGGACCCAGTACTTC; cdr3_aa: CASSDKRLSAGTQYF
d_call: .; v_call: TRBV18; j_call: TRBJ1-1; clone_size: few; cdr3_nt: TGTGCCAGCTCACCACGAGTCACTGAAGCTTTCTTT; cdr3_aa: CASSPRVTEAFF
d_call: TRBD1; v_call: TRBV27; j_call: TRBJ1-5; clone_size: .; cdr3_nt: TGTGCCAGTGGGCGGGTTAGGGACAGGGGCTCGCCCCAGCATTTT; cdr3_aa: CASGRVRDRGSPQHF
d_call: .; v_call: TRBV18; j_call: TRBJ2-7; clone_size: .; cdr3_nt: TGTGCCAGCTCACCAGGTATTGGCGGTCTGGCTGACGAGCAGTACTTC; cdr3_aa: CASSPGIGGLADEQYF
d_call: TRBD2; v_call: TRBV18; j_call: TRBJ2-1; clone_size: .; cdr3_nt: TGTGCCAGCTCACCACAACTAGCGGGAACAAATGAGCAGTTCTTC; cdr3_aa: CASSPQLAGTNEQFF
d_call: .; v_call: TRBV19; j_call: TRBJ2-3; clone_size: .; cdr3_nt: TGTGCCAGTTCGGAGACCAAGGGCACAGATACGCAGTATTTT; cdr3_aa: CASSETKGTDTQYF
d_call: .; v_call: TRBV7-6; j_call: TRBJ2-6; clone_size: .; cdr3_nt: TGTGCCAGCAGCTTAGAGGGGAGGAGCTCTGGGGCCAACGTCCTGACTTTC; cdr3_aa: CASSLEGRSSGANVLTF
d_call: .; v_call: TRBV30; j_call: TRBJ1-3; clone_size: .; cdr3_nt: TGTGCCTGGAGTGTACTCAGTATGGCAGTCCCCTCTGGAAACACCATATATTTT; cdr3_aa: CAWSVLSMAVPSGNTIYF
d_call: TRBD2; v_call: TRBV2; j_call: TRBJ2-5; clone_size: .; cdr3_nt: TGTGCCAGCAGTGGAGGGGATCGACTAGCGGGACAAGAGACCCAGTACTTC; cdr3_aa: CASSGGDRLAGQETQYF
d_call: .; v_call: TRBV6-5; j_call: TRBJ2-5; clone_size: .; cdr3_nt: TGTGCCAGCAGTTACTTTCCGGGGGTGAAGACCCAGTACTTC; cdr3_aa: CASSYFPGVKTQYF
d_call: .; v_call: TRBV5-8; j_call: TRBJ1-2; clone_size: .; cdr3_nt: TGTGCCAGCAGCATGGGACGCGTACTTAACTATGGCTACACCTTC; cdr3_aa: CASSMGRVLNYGYTF
d_call: .; v_call: TRBV27; j_call: TRBJ2-1; clone_size: .; cdr3_nt: TGTGCCAGCAGTTCCGTCCCTGATTCTAATGAGCAGTTCTTC; cdr3_aa: CASSSVPDSNEQFF
d_call: .; v_call: TRBV4-2; j_call: TRBJ2-3; clone_size: .; cdr3_nt: TGTGCCAGCAGCCAAGAGGTTCGGGATACGCAGTATTTT; cdr3_aa: CASSQEVRDTQYF
d_call: TRBD1; v_call: TRBV27; j_call: TRBJ1-2; clone_size: .; cdr3_nt: TGTGCCAGCAGTTTGACAGGGGACAACTATGGCTACACCTTC; cdr3_aa: CASSLTGDNYGYTF
d_call: .; v_call: TRBV5-1; j_call: TRBJ2-3; clone_size: .; cdr3_nt: TGCGCCAGCAGCTTGTTTCAGGGCACAGATACGCAGTATTTT; cdr3_aa: CASSLFQGTDTQYF
d_call: TRBD1; v_call: TRBV7-2; j_call: TRBJ1-1; clone_size: once; cdr3_nt: TGTGCCAGCAGCCGAGACCCCGGGACAGCGAACACTGAAGCTTTCTTT; cdr3_aa: CASSRDPGTANTEAFF
d_call: .; v_call: TRBV5-6; j_call: TRBJ2-5; clone_size: .; cdr3_nt: TGTGCCAGCAGCTTGCGAGTGGGTCAAGAGACCCAGTACTTC; cdr3_aa: CASSLRVGQETQYF
d_call: .; v_call: TRBV30; j_call: TRBJ2-2; clone_size: few; cdr3_nt: TGTGCCTGTCCCGGGACATTTAACACCGGGGAGCTGTTTTTT; cdr3_aa: CACPGTFNTGELFF
d_call: TRBD2; v_call: TRBV5-1; j_call: TRBJ2-5; clone_size: few; cdr3_nt: TGCGCCAGCAGCGGGGAGGGGCGGGGATACGAGACCCAGTACTTC; cdr3_aa: CASSGEGRGYETQYF
d_call: .; v_call: TRBV7-2; j_call: TRBJ2-1; clone_size: .; cdr3_nt: TGTGCCAGCAGCTTAACTTATTTTGAGCAGTTCTTC; cdr3_aa: CASSLTYFEQFF
d_call: .; v_call: TRBV10-3; j_call: TRBJ1-1; clone_size: .; cdr3_nt: TGTGCCATCAGTGAGTCGGGGAGAAGGAGCATGAACACTGAAGCTTTCTTT; cdr3_aa: CAISESGRRSMNTEAFF
d_call: .; v_call: TRBV18; j_call: TRBJ1-1; clone_size: .; cdr3_nt: TGTGCCAGCTCACCAGCAATTATGAACACTGAAGCTTTCTTT; cdr3_aa: CASSPAIMNTEAFF
d_call: .; v_call: TRBV15; j_call: TRBJ1-5; clone_size: once; cdr3_nt: TGTGCCACCAGCAGAGAGGGAGGGCAGAATCAGCCCCAGCATTTT; cdr3_aa: CATSREGGQNQPQHF
d_call: .; v_call: TRBV28; j_call: TRBJ2-7; clone_size: .; cdr3_nt: TGTGCCAGCAGCCCACAAGGGAGGGAGCAGTACTTC; cdr3_aa: CASSPQGREQYF
d_call: .; v_call: TRBV18; j_call: TRBJ1-4; clone_size: .; cdr3_nt: TGTGCCAGCTCACTGGGCCTCTCTAATGAAAAACTGTTTTTT; cdr3_aa: CASSLGLSNEKLFF
d_call: .; v_call: TRBV7-9; j_call: TRBJ1-2; clone_size: .; cdr3_nt: TGTGCCAGCACCTCAAATACCGGGCCTCCTTTGGGCTACACCTTC; cdr3_aa: CASTSNTGPPLGYTF
d_call: .; v_call: TRBV5-8; j_call: TRBJ2-3; clone_size: .; cdr3_nt: TGTGCCAGCAGCTTAGTAGGGATTAGCACAGATACGCAGTATTTT; cdr3_aa: CASSLVGISTDTQYF
d_call: .; v_call: TRBV28; j_call: TRBJ2-3; clone_size: once; cdr3_nt: TGTGCCAGCAGCTACACAGATACGCAGTATTTT; cdr3_aa: CASSYTDTQYF